These T cell receptor beta chains were read from a single sample in a study of Ad26.COV2.S vaccination and SARS-CoV-2 variants. The method was immunoSEQ multiplex PCR; TCRdb's version includes in-frame clones alone and lacks a portion of them. This table holds about half a million clones, 89% found once. Specimen: peripheral blood, collected in a trial of Ad26.COV2.S vaccine versus placebo. All receptors come from a person aged 18-65 years who received the Ad26.COV2.S COVID-19 vaccine or a placebo. Both conserved end residues are part of each CDR3.

j_call v_call cdr3_aa
TRBJ2-7 TRBV27 CASSFTRVDEQYF
TRBJ2-7 TRBV2 CASSVSGGTAIGYEQYF
TRBJ2-7 TRBV18 CASSTAGTNEQYF
TRBJ2-7 TRBV27 CASSLLTANSYEQYF
TRBJ2-2 TRBV5-1 CASVRDLNTGELFF
TRBJ2-5 TRBV5-8 CASAKVPTSGGGAFQETQYF
TRBJ2-5 TRBV20-1 CSAREQETQYF
TRBJ2-1 TRBV18 CASSPPSFPTSGRNEQFF
TRBJ2-6 TRBV9 CASSLLGSGANVLTF
TRBJ2-7 TRBV5-1 CASSLEGIEQYF
TRBJ1-2 TRBV3-1/TRBV3-2 CASSPGGGSYYGYTF
TRBJ1-2 TRBV28 CASSPDRIYNYGYTF
TRBJ1-1 TRBV7-9 CASSLGTLATEAFF
TRBJ2-7 TRBV6-5 CASSYSGTIYEQYF
TRBJ1-1 TRBV28 CASSQGQREAFF
TRBJ2-5 TRBV2 CASKPEQETQYF
TRBJ1-4 TRBV15 CATSRDLYPSSRGEKLFF
TRBJ2-3 TRBV19 CASSIQTGFRTQYF
TRBJ1-6 TRBV2 CASSAEHGRDSPLHF
TRBJ2-5 TRBV2 CASRSIGDQETQYF
. TRBV5-6 CASSLNQVNQPQYF
TRBJ2-1 TRBV16 CASSQSLVLSYNEQFF
TRBJ2-2 TRBV6-2/TRBV6-3 CASSYAGGNTGELFF
TRBJ1-2 TRBV6-5 CASSYAGAKAGYTF
TRBJ1-4 TRBV6-5 CASSYTGFRNEKLFF
TRBJ1-1 TRBV25-1 CASSDTDYTEAFF
TRBJ1-6 TRBV27 CASSGGQPRRPNSPLHF
TRBJ1-1 TRBV3-1/TRBV3-2 CASSQDGGTEAFF
TRBJ2-2 TRBV2 CASRATGRTGELFF
TRBJ1-5 TRBV7-2 CASSLEWGSRNQPQHF
TRBJ2-5 TRBV28 CASSLYTTGYGETQYF
TRBJ2-7 TRBV2 CASKPQRQGSSEQYF
TRBJ2-7 TRBV4-2 CASSQDVVGALSYEQYF
TRBJ2-5 TRBV19 CASSIYDRVETQYF
TRBJ2-7 TRBV6-5 CASKLQGQISYEQYF